This T cell receptor (beta chain) appears in the sequencing data of a study of vaccination and CD4 T cells after COVID-19 (dated by TCRdb to between 2021 and 2022). Regarding the complete study: Every convalescent patient had a positive nasal swab PCR test for SARS-CoV-2, with mild disease in nine or ten patients and severe disease in one. Control cultures received a CEFX viral epitope pool as the positive control, an HIV-1 Nef peptide pool as the negative control, or no peptide. The time from the second vaccine dose to post-vaccine blood sampling had a median of roughly 77 days and ranged from about 12 to 250 days. Post-COVID blood samples from convalescent patients were collected a median of around 100 days after diagnosis, with a range of roughly 30 to 170 days. The convalescent cohort comprised six males and four females, including two Hispanic individuals, seven Caucasians, two Asians and one multiracial person. In more than eight COVID-19 convalescent patients and 4 infection-naive healthy vaccine recipients, researchers compared the spike-specific CD4+ TCR repertoire from before mRNA vaccination with the repertoire from after. Culture stimuli were overlapping spike peptide pools from SARS-CoV-2 and from the common cold coronaviruses HCoV-NL63, HCoV-OC43 and HCoV-229E. Two doses of either the Pfizer-BioNTech BNT162b2 vaccine (n=8) or the Moderna mRNA-1273 vaccine (n=2) were administered to participants.

CDR1 and CDR2 were assigned from the germline V gene (reference sequence) as LNHDA and SQIVND. The CDR3 numbers 16 residues from cysteine through phenylalanine. The read is trimmed to its CDR3 DNA, 48 bases read in frame from base 1. Trimming at the junction amounts to 4 bases on V and 9 bases on J, and the germline ends lie 19 bases apart. Explained via the paper, the treatment or condition label denotes: approximately 9-day PBMC culture with coronavirus spike peptide pools or control peptides (ViraFEST assay). The ViraFEST assay was used in the study, in which antigen-specific T cells were expanded with peptide pools and expanded clonotypes were subsequently identified by TCR sequencing. The convalescent patients' positive SARS-CoV-2 PCR tests were from March to December 2020, which was before the Alpha, Beta and Delta variants emerged in the United States. PBMCs were cultured at 1.5 million to 2 million per well in IMDM supplemented with approximately 5% human AB serum and 8.5 to 10 IU/ml IL-2, with approximately 10 ug/ml peptide pools added. Half of the culture medium was replaced with fresh IL-2-containing medium on days 3 and 7. After 10 to 11 days of culture, CD4+ T cells were isolated by negative selection with the EasySep CD4+ T cell isolation kit. PBMCs were separated from whole blood using Ficoll-Paque Plus gradient centrifugation and then either used fresh or cryopreserved at -140C. Triplicate wells were generally used for each culture condition.

Overall results and qualifications from the work: Relatively few convalescent patients were included in the study, and early timepoints after natural infection were not analyzed. In convalescent patients, a median roughly 87% of post-vaccine SARS-CoV-2-reactive clones were detected only after vaccination, suggesting vaccine-specific priming. The median count of SARS-CoV-2-reactive clonotypes went up from 20 to 25 after infection to a few dozen after vaccination, although the change was not significant. In convalescent patients, nearly all vaccine-specific clones (304 of 307) were found to be mono-reactive for SARS-CoV-2 spike rather than cross-reactive with common cold coronaviruses.

Receptors were amplified or captured by PCR. DNA from cultured CD4+ T cells underwent TCR sequencing with the Oncomine TCR Beta short-read assay at the Johns Hopkins FTIC core. Genomic DNA was extracted from the cultured CD4+ T cells with the QIAamp micro DNA kit. Oncomine TCR Beta libraries from cultured CD4+ T cells were pooled using unique dual indexes and sequenced on an Illumina iSeq 100. The study's own analysis went as follows. Non-productive sequences were filtered out, and CDR3s that did not start with C, did not end with F or W, or were shorter than 7 amino acids were discarded. Antigen-specific clonotypes were identified with the MANAFEST web application by comparing peptide-stimulated wells with reference and other culture wells. Positive clones required FDR below 0.05, an odds ratio above 5, and productive frequency above 0.1% in at least two of three replicate wells. A clonotype counted as cross-reactive if it showed significant expansion both in the SARS-CoV-2 spike wells and in at least one common cold coronavirus spike condition. Levenshtein distances (stringdist) and unrooted phylogenetic trees (ape) in R version 3.6.1 were used to assess CDR3 homology. TCRdb trimmed the raw reads at Q25, called clones with MiXCR and kept productive beta chains. Entries that share a CDR3 protein sequence are merged under the most common genes and DNA. It is TCRdb's table, rather than the study itself, that gives the V and J calls and clone size. The sample table contains roughly 24,000 distinct CDR3 sequences; only one count was recorded for approximately 37% of them. The biggest ten clones account for 9.5% to 13% of the sample.

This clonotype was seen only a few times. Its antigen target is currently unknown. Qualities for individual bases were not recorded, and no much larger clone is one base off. The specimen sequenced was CD4+ T cells from blood, cultured in vitro. The receptor was derived from a human donor who had recovered from COVID-19. The rearrangement joined TRBV19 to TRBJ1-6; the D gene cannot be resolved reliably. The DNA sequence is given as TGTGCCAGTAGTACCTTGGGCGGCGGAGGAGTTTCACCCCTCCACTTT. It is translated as CASSTLGGGGVSPLHF. Where the CDR3 stops, the reference TRBV19 and TRBJ1-6 genes take over; the full variable domain is DGGITQSPKYLFRKEGQNVTLSCEQNLNHDAMYWYRQDPGQGLRLIYYSQIVNDFQKGDIAEGYSVSREKKESFPLTVTSAQKNPTAFYLCASSTLGGGGVSPLHFGNGTRLTVT.